In this sample, the clone carrying this TCR beta chain turned up many times. The CDR3 is made up of 15 amino acids. The germline V gene encodes CDR1 KGHDR and CDR2 SFDVKD. With V trimmed by 5 bases and J by 0 bases, 4 bases remained unmatched. This sample stems from a study of low-dose radiotherapy and immunotherapy resistance in tumors. About the research overall: 1 Gy per fraction was delivered to Cohort 2 every two weeks, for 13 Gy total over 26 weeks. At a dose of 200 mg/m2, intravenous cyclophosphamide was given every two weeks, one day before radiation and immunotherapy.

Time point defined: before trial treatment. All of the donors were given nivolumab, ipilimumab, aspirin, low-dose cyclophosphamide and low-dose radiotherapy as part of RACIN, a single-arm trial. Covering alpha and beta chains, TRAV- and TRBV-specific primers were used for the first-strand cDNA. A constant-region primer paired with the V-primer adapter amplified TCRs over about 20 PCR cycles. The isolated mRNA underwent amplification through in vitro transcription. TCRdb re-derived calls from the reads in MiXCR, one entry per CDR3 protein. The sample holds around 99,000 distinct CDR3 sequences, more than 8% seen once.

The specimen was PBMCs, collected before treatment. The receptor was derived from a male donor with prostate cancer. The chain couples TRBV24-1 to TRBJ2-3; TRBD2 agrees at 7 bases. The CDR3 loop reads CATSVSRESTDTQYF. Here the CDR3 DNA reads TGTGCCACCAGTGTCTCGCGGGAGAGCACAGATACGCAGTATTTT.